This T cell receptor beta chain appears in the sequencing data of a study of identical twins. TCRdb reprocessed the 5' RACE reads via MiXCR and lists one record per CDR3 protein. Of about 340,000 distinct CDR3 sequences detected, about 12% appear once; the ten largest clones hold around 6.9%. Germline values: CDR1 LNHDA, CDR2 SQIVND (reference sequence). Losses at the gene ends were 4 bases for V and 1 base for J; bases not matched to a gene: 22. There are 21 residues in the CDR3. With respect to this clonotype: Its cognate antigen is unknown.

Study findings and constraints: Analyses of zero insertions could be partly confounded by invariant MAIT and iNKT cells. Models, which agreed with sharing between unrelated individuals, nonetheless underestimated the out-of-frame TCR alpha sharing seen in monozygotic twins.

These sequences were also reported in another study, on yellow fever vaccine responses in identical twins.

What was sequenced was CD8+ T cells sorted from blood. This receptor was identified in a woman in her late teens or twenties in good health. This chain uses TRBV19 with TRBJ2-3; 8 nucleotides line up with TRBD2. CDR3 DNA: TGTGCCAGTAGTACCATCCCCTCGCTGGTTAATTCAGCGGGGGGCACAGATACGCAGTATTTT. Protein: CASSTIPSLVNSAGGTDTQYF. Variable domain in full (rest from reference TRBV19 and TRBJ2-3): DGGITQSPKYLFRKEGQNVTLSCEQNLNHDAMYWYRQDPGQGLRLIYYSQIVNDFQKGDIAEGYSVSREKKESFPLTVTSAQKNPTAFYLCASSTIPSLVNSAGGTDTQYFGPGTRLTVL.